Described below is a single TCR beta chain sequence and its context. Produced via immunoSEQ multiplex PCR; TCRdb's table is partial and in-frame only. In the table there are 310,000 or so clones, approximately 88% of which are singletons. Living in about 25 US areas, the participants were between roughly 18 and 95 years of age. Participant-given clinical history determined each cohort assignment. Two negative PCRs, clearance, or symptom resolution had been documented for recovered Cohort 3 donors. This CDR3 has 14 residues. In germline, CDR1 is MNHEY, CDR2 SVGAGI. The V and J ends lost 4 bases and 7 bases respectively, with 13 bases between them. The source of the sample is a study of blood T cell repertoires in COVID-19. Study in general: The samples span acute and convalescent COVID-19 from the United States, Italy and Spain.

The specimen was PBMCs or T cells enriched from blood (not recorded which). The sequence derives from a woman aged 35 to 49 who had recovered from COVID-19. The chain employs TRBV6-5 and TRBJ1-4; a weak D match, TRBD1 (5 bases). The CDR3 reads CASSSTVPPEKLFF. CDR3 DNA sequence: TGTGCCAGCAGTTCGACAGTGCCTCCTGAAAAACTGTTTTTT.